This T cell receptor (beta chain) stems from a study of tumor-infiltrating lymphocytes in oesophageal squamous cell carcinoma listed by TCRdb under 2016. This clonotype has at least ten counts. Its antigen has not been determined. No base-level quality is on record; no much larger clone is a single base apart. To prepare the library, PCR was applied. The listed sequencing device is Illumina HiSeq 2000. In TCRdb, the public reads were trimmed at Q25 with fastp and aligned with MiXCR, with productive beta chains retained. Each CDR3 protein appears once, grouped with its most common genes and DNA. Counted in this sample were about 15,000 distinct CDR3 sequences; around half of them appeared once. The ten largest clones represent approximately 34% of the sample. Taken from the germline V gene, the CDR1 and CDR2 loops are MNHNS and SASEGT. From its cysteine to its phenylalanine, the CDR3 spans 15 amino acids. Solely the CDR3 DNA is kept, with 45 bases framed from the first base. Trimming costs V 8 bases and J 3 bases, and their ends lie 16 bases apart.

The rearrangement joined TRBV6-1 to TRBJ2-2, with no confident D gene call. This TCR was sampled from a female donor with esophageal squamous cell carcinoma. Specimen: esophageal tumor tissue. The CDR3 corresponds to CASRTEKKDTGELFF. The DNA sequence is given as TGTGCCAGCCGAACAGAGAAAAAAGACACCGGGGAGCTGTTTTTT.